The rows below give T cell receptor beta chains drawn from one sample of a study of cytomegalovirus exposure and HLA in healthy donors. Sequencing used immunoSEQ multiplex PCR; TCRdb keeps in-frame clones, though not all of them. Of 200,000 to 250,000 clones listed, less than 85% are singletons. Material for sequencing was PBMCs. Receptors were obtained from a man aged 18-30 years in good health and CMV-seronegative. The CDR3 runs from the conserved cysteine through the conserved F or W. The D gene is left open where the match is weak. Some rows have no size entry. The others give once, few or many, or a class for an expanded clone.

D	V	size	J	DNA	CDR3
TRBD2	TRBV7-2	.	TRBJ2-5	TGTGCCAGCAGACCCGGAAGCGGGAGGGCCTCCGAGACCCAGTACTTC	CASRPGSGRASETQYF
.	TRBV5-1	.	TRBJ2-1	TGCGCCAGCAGCTTGGGGGACTCAAGATACAATGAGCAGTTCTTC	CASSLGDSRYNEQFF
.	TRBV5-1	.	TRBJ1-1	TGCGCCAGCAGCCGCGTTGGGGGGGGCACTGAAGCTTTCTTT	CASSRVGGGTEAFF
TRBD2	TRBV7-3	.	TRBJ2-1	TGTGCCAGCAGCCTACCGGGACTAACGAGTGAGCAGTTCTTC	CASSLPGLTSEQFF
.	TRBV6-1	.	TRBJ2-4	TGTGCCAGCAGGAGTCCTAGATTAGCCAAAAACATTCAGTACTTC	CASRSPRLAKNIQYF
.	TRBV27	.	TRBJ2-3	TGTGCCAGCAGCTTCGTCTCCAGGCGTGGAAGGACAGATACGCAGTATTTT	CASSFVSRRGRTDTQYF
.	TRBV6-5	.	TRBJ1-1	TGTGCCAGCAGTTACTCGTGGCCGTCTGAAGCTTTCTTT	CASSYSWPSEAFF
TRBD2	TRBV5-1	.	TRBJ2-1	TGCGCCAGCAGCTTGGAACTAGCGGGAGTGTCCTACAATGAGCAGTTCTTC	CASSLELAGVSYNEQFF
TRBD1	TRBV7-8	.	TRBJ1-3	TGTGCCAGCAGCTTCAGGGGACAGGGAATGACTGGAAACACCATATATTTT	CASSFRGQGMTGNTIYF
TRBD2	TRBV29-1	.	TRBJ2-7	TGCAGCGTGCTGGGACTAGCGGGAGGGCGGGCCTACGAGCAGTACTTC	CSVLGLAGGRAYEQYF
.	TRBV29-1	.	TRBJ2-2	TGCAGCGTTGTCCAGGGAATTACCGGGGAGCTGTTTTTT	CSVVQGITGELFF
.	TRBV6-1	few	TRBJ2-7	TGTGCCAGCAGTGAATCCCCCGTGTACGAGCAGTACTTC	CASSESPVYEQYF
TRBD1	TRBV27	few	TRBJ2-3	TGTGCCAGCAGTTTCCGAGGACAGGGGGCCGCAGATACGCAGTATTTT	CASSFRGQGAADTQYF
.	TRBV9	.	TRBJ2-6	TGTGCCAGCAGCGTAGACGGGAGTGGGGCCAACGTCCTGACTTTC	CASSVDGSGANVLTF
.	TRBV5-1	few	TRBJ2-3	TGCGCCAGCAGCAGCGGTGGGTCAGATACGCAGTATTTT	CASSSGGSDTQYF
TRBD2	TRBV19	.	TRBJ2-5	TGTGCCAGTAGTCGGGAGGGAGCGGCCCAGTACTTC	CASSREGAAQYF
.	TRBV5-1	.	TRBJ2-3	TGCGCCAGCAGCGACCAGGGCACAGATACGCAGTATTTT	CASSDQGTDTQYF
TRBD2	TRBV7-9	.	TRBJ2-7	TGTGCCAGCAGCGCCCTAGCGACTAGCGCGCCGCACGAGCAGTACTTC	CASSALATSAPHEQYF
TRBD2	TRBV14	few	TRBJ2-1	TGTGCCAGCAGCCAAGTCTTCACTAGCGCGGGTAATGAGCAGTTCTTC	CASSQVFTSAGNEQFF
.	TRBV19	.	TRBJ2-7	TGTGCCAGTAGTTTTGCAGGGTCCTACGAGCAGTACTTC	CASSFAGSYEQYF
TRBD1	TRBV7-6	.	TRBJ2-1	TGTGCCAGCAGCTTGACAGGGCACCTTGGGGAGCAGTTCTTC	CASSLTGHLGEQFF
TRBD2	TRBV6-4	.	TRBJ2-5	TGTGCCAGCAGTGACTCGGCGAGCGGGAGGGCCAGAAAGACCCAGTACTTC	CASSDSASGRARKTQYF
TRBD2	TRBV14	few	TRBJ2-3	TGTGCCAGCAGCCAAGATTGGGCGGGAGCGGATACGCAGTATTTT	CASSQDWAGADTQYF
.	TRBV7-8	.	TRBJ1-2	TGTGCCAGCAGCTCTCTCGGACGGGGGGATGGTGGCTACACCTTC	CASSSLGRGDGGYTF
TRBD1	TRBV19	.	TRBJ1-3	TGTGCCAGTAGTATAAGAGCCGGGACAGGGAACCTCCATCCGACTGGAAACACCATATATTTT	CASSIRAGTGNLHPTGNTIYF
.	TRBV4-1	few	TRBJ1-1	TGCGCCAGCAGCCAAGGGACAGTGCCCACTGAAGCTTTCTTT	CASSQGTVPTEAFF
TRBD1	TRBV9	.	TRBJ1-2	TGTGCCAGCAGCCCGGACAGGGTGAGCTACACCTTC	CASSPDRVSYTF
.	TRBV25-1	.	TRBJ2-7	TGTGCCAGCAGTGATCTCGCAGTCTCCTACGAGCAGTACTTC	CASSDLAVSYEQYF
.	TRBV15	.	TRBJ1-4	TGTGCCACCAGCAGAGTAGCAGTAAATGAAAAACTGTTTTTT	CATSRVAVNEKLFF
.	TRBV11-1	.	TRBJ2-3	TGTGCCAGCAGCTTACCCGGGAGCGGGGATACGCAGTATTTT	CASSLPGSGDTQYF
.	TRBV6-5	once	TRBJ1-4	TGTGCCAGCAGCCCCCAGGGAGGGACCGGAAAACTGTTTTTT	CASSPQGGTGKLFF
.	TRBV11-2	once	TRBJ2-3	TGTGCCAGCAGCCTACAACAGGGTCTGGATTTT	CASSLQQGLDF
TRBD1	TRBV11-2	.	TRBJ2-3	TGTGCCAGCAGCCCAGGACAGGGAAGGGCAGATACGCAGTATTTT	CASSPGQGRADTQYF
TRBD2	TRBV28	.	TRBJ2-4	TGTGCCAGCAGTTGGGGGGGCAAAAACATTCAGTACTTC	CASSWGGKNIQYF
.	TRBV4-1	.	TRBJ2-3	TGCGCCAGCAGCCAAGATTGGGGCGGGAAGGCAGATACGCAGTATTTT	CASSQDWGGKADTQYF
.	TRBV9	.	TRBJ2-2	TGTGCCAGCAGCCCTCGAACAGCGAACACCGGGGAGCTGTTTTTT	CASSPRTANTGELFF
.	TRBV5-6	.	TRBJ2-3	TGTGCCAGCAGCTTGGTGCGTCGAGATACGCAGTATTTT	CASSLVRRDTQYF
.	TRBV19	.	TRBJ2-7	TGTGCCAGTAGTATTGTAGGGGGCTACGAGCAGTACTTC	CASSIVGGYEQYF